The 14 T cell receptor beta chains reported below all come from one sample, sequenced in a study of cytomegalovirus exposure and HLA in healthy donors. A multiplex PCR was run with 60 Vbeta primers and 13 Jbeta primers. TCRdb's table, derived via immunoSEQ multiplex PCR, lists solely in-frame clones and lacks some. Recorded here are some 140,000 clones; the top ten clones represent roughly 1.4%. The sample taken for sequencing was PBMCs. The receptors derive from a woman between 35 and 50 years old in good health and CMV-seronegative.

The V call is TRBV7-9, the J call TRBJ2-7, with D possibly being TRBD1 (5 bases). Germline CDR1 is SEHNR and CDR2 is FQNEAQ (reference sequence). V gave up 3 bases and J gave up 6 bases, with 9 bases separating them. CDR3 size: 12 residues. Written as DNA, the CDR3 is TGTGCCAGCAGCTTTCCAGGGTCCGAGCAGTACGTC. Residues: CASSFPGSEQYV.

The rearrangement links TRBV11-2 to TRBJ2-3, with 9 positions matching TRBD2. The junction had 5 bases not matched to a gene; V was cut back by 0 bases and J by 1 base. Germline CDR1 reads SGHAT; CDR2 reads FQNNGV. CDR3 length: 17 amino acids. CDR3 DNA sequence: TGTGCCAGCAGCTTAGAACCAGCGGGGGGCCGCACAGATACGCAGTATTTT. This gives the protein CASSLEPAGGRTDTQYF.

The rearrangement links TRBV5-1 to TRBJ1-1; 8 positions match TRBD1. Germline CDR1 is SGHRS and CDR2 is YFSETQ. V dropped 0 bases and J dropped 4; count of bases not matched to a gene: 8. The CDR3 is made up of 16 amino acids. CDR3 protein: CASSLGALTGATEAFF. The CDR3 DNA reads as TGCGCCAGCAGCTTGGGCGCCCTGACAGGGGCCACTGAAGCTTTCTTT.

The chain couples TRBV7-9 to TRBJ2-5; 8 bases fit TRBD2. V lost 5 bases, J lost 2 bases, and 10 bases stayed unmatched. The length of the CDR3 is 16 residues. CDR1 and CDR2 (germline): SEHNR, FQNEAQ (reference sequence). The CDR3 DNA reads as TGTGCCAGCAGCCCTCGGGGTAGCGGGACGCAAGAGACCCAGTACTTC. Encoded protein: CASSPRGSGTQETQYF.

The chain carries TRBV4-2 and TRBJ2-4; TRBD2 might be the D (5 bases). V gave up 4 bases and J gave up 3 bases, with 13 bases separating them. CDR1 and CDR2 (germline): LGHNA, YNFKEQ. The CDR3 loop spans 15 amino acids. This chain's CDR3 is CASSPLEDGKNIQYF. CDR3 nucleotides: TGTGCCAGCAGCCCCTTGGAGGACGGCAAAAACATTCAGTACTTC.

This chain connects TRBV5-1 to TRBJ1-1; no reliable D call. Looked up from germline, CDR1 is SGHRS and CDR2 is YFSETQ. The length of the CDR3 is 15 residues. Trimming took 1 base from V and 5 from J, leaving 15 bases between them. DNA for the CDR3: TGCGCCAGCAGCTTGAGAGCTTCCGGGGTTACTGAAGCTTTCTTT. Translating gives CASSLRASGVTEAFF.

V is TRBV7-9 and J is TRBJ1-2, with a weak D call TRBD1 (5 bases). This CDR3 is 14 amino acids long. CDR1 is SEHNR, CDR2 FQNEAQ, per germline (reference sequence). V gave up 1 base and J gave up 8 bases, with 14 bases separating them. The chain's CDR3 is CASSLEDSFWGYTF. CDR3 nucleotides: TGTGCCAGCAGCTTAGAAGACAGTTTTTGGGGCTACACCTTC. The full variable domain, with the rest looked up from reference TRBV7-9 and TRBJ1-2, is DTGVSQNPRHKITKRGQNVTFRCDPISEHNRLYWYRQTLGQGPEFLTYFQNEAQLEKSRLLSDRFSAERPKGSFSTLEIQRTEQGDSAMYLCASSLEDSFWGYTFGSGTRLTVV.

The rearrangement uses TRBV6-5 and TRBJ2-5, with D unclear. CDR1 and CDR2 (germline): MNHEY, SVGAGI. The length of the CDR3 is 15 residues. Trimming cost V 0 bases and J 9 bases, with 17 bases left between them. The CDR3 protein is CASSYSIVERSSQYF. CDR3 coding DNA: TGTGCCAGCAGTTACTCGATCGTTGAGCGTTCGTCCCAGTACTTC.

The chain is built from TRBV19 and TRBJ1-2; 8 nucleotides agree with TRBD1. Per the germline V gene, CDR1 is LNHDA and CDR2 is SQIVND (reference sequence). The trim removed 5 bases at V and 7 bases at J, leaving 6 bases unmatched. There are 13 residues in the CDR3. Here the CDR3 reads CASSDRGTGGYTF. DNA for the CDR3: TGTGCCAGTAGTGACAGGGGAACGGGTGGCTACACCTTC.

V and J are TRBV6-4 and TRBJ1-2, with D unresolved. This CDR3 region has 14 residues. V shed 2 bases and J shed 6 bases, with 13 bases lying between them. CDR1 is MRHNA and CDR2 is SNTAGT in the germline V gene. The CDR3 protein is CASSDPGGWDGYTF. The CDR3 nucleotides read TGTGCCAGCAGTGACCCTGGCGGGTGGGATGGCTACACCTTC.

The chain joins TRBV7-3 to TRBJ2-5; the match to TRBD2 covers 8 bases. Trimming cost V 5 bases and J 5 bases; bases outside gene matches: 10. Germline V gives CDR1 SGHTA, CDR2 FQGTGA. This CDR3 contains 15 residues. Here the CDR3 reads CASSRSGAQGETQYF. The CDR3 coding sequence is TGTGCCAGCAGCCGTAGCGGGGCCCAAGGGGAGACCCAGTACTTC.

The chain combines TRBV4-2 with TRBJ2-3; D gene uncertain. The V end lost 2 bases, the J end lost 0 bases, and 6 bases lay between the germline ends. Germline CDR1 reads LGHNA; CDR2 reads YNFKEQ. This CDR3 comprises 14 residues. The CDR3 bases are TGTGCCAGCAGCCAACTGGCTAGCACAGATACGCAGTATTTT. Translating it yields CASSQLASTDTQYF.

CDR3 sequence: CASSQGDRDSGNTIYF. The CDR3 bases are TGCGCCAGCAGCCAAGGGGACAGGGACTCTGGAAACACCATATATTTT. The gene calls are TRBV4-3 and TRBJ1-3; 9 positions agree with TRBD1. V lost 1 base to trimming and J lost 0 bases; unmatched junction nucleotides: 1. This CDR3 contains 16 residues. From germline, CDR1 is LGHNA and CDR2 YSLEER.

The rearrangement links TRBV5-1 to TRBJ1-2; D is possibly TRBD1 (5 bases). The CDR3 consists of 15 residues. Germline CDR1 reads SGHRS; CDR2 reads YFSETQ. V lost 0 bases, J lost 0 bases, and 9 bases lay in between. CDR3 protein: CASSLGDSSNYGYTF. DNA of the CDR3: TGCGCCAGCAGCTTGGGAGACAGCTCTAACTATGGCTACACCTTC.